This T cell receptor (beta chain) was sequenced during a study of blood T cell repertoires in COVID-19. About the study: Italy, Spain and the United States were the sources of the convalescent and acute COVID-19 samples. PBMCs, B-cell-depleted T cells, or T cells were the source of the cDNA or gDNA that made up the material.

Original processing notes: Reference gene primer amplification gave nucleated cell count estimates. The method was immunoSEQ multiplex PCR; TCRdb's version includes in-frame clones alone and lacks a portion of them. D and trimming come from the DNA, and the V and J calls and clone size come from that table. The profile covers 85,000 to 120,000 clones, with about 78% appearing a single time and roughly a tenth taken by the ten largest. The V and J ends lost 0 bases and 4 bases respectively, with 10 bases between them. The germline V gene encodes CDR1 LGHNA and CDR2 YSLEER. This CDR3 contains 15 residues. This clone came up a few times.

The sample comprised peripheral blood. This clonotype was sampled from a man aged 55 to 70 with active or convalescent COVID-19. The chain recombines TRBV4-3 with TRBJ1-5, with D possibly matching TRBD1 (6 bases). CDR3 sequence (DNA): TGCGCCAGCAGCCAAGATTTACAGGGAAATCAGCCCCAGCATTTT. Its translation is CASSQDLQGNQPQHF.